These 19 T cell receptor beta chains were sequenced from one sample in a study of T cell changes during pregnancy in multiple sclerosis. TCRdb's table, derived via immunoSEQ multiplex PCR, lists solely in-frame clones and lacks some. The profile shows around 44,000 clones, less than 95% of them singletons. The input for sequencing was CD8+ T cells from peripheral blood mononuclear cells, taken in the first trimester of pregnancy. The origin of the receptors is a female donor with multiple sclerosis, enrolled in a pregnancy study.

The chain links TRBV4-3 to TRBJ1-2; D is unclear. V was cut by 1 base and J by 4 bases, with 19 bases left in between. Germline CDR1 reads LGHNA; CDR2 reads YSLEER. The CDR3 runs to 17 residues. The CDR3: CASSQGRTWAPTYGYTF. The CDR3 DNA reads as TGCGCCAGCAGCCAAGGACGTACCTGGGCGCCTACCTATGGCTACACCTTC.

This rearrangement joins TRBV7-9 to TRBJ2-7; the match to TRBD1 covers 11 bases. V lost 8 bases and J lost 2; bases outside the gene matches: 11. CDR3 size: 16 residues. The germline V gene has CDR1 SEHNR and CDR2 FQNEAQ (reference sequence). The CDR3 region has the DNA TGTGCCAGCCGCCGGGACAGGGGGTACGAGCCCTACGAGCAGTACTTC. Translated, it gives CASRRDRGYEPYEQYF.

This clone showed up just once. V gene TRBV7-6 combines with J gene TRBJ1-2; 7 nucleotides match TRBD1. In germline, CDR1 is SGHVS, CDR2 FNYEAQ. Trimming cost V 4 bases and J 4 bases; bases outside gene matches: 6. The CDR3 spans 14 residues. CDR3 DNA: TGTGCCAGCAGCTCACGGACAGGAGGCTATGGCTACACCTTC. As protein: CASSSRTGGYGYTF.

The chain is built from TRBV19 and TRBJ2-2, with a possible D match to TRBD2 (5 bases). CDR3 length: 16 amino acids. Germline CDR1 and CDR2: LNHDA and SQIVND (reference sequence). The V and J ends lost 7 bases and 1 base respectively, with 16 bases between them. CDR3 amino acids: CASTLRLSLNTGELFF. CDR3 bases: TGTGCCAGTACCCTCAGACTATCACTGAACACCGGGGAGCTGTTTTTT.

The CDR3 DNA sequence: TGTGCCAGCAGTTTGGGACTAATCTACAATGAGCAGTTCTTC. This codes for CASSLGLIYNEQFF. This sequence joins TRBV27 and TRBJ2-1; 7 nucleotides agree with TRBD2. V shed 3 bases, J shed 3 bases, and the junction held 2 bases outside the gene matches. The CDR3 has 14 amino acids. Per germline, CDR1 MNHEY and CDR2 SMNVEV (reference sequence).

This sequence joins TRBV6-1 and TRBJ2-7; D uncertain. The CDR3 consists of 14 residues. V lost 6 bases to trimming and J lost 0 bases, with 12 bases between them. Germline V CDR1 and CDR2: MNHNS, SASEGT. CDR3 residues: CASRLPGFSYEQYF. In nucleotides, the CDR3 is TGTGCCAGCAGATTGCCAGGCTTCTCCTACGAGCAGTACTTC.

V usage is TRBV5-8 and J usage is TRBJ2-7, with a weak D call TRBD1 (7 bases). There are 15 residues in the CDR3. V lost 5 bases to trimming and J lost 4 bases, with 19 bases between them. Per the germline V gene, CDR1 is SGHTS and CDR2 is YDEGEE. The CDR3 bases are TGTGCCAGCAGTTCAGGGGCAGGGGGAGGATACGAGCAGTACTTC. As protein: CASSSGAGGGYEQYF. Full variable domain (remainder filled in from reference TRBV5-8 and TRBJ2-7): EAGVTQSPTHLIKTRGQQATLRCSPISGHTSVYWYQQALGLGLQFLLWYDEGEERNRGNFPPRFSGRQFPNYSSELNVNALELEDSALYLCASSSGAGGGYEQYFGPGTRLTVT.

This chain uses TRBV19 with TRBJ1-6; D remains ambiguous. CDR1 is LNHDA, CDR2 SQIVND, per germline (reference sequence). With 9 bases removed from V and 4 bases from J, the gap between germline ends came to 10 bases. CDR3 length equals 13 residues. CDR3 sequence: CASLGGYNSPLHF. The CDR3, as DNA: TGTGCCAGCTTGGGAGGGTATAATTCACCCCTCCACTTT.

The chain carries TRBV11-2 and TRBJ2-1, with 10 positions matching TRBD2. With 5 bases clipped from V and 4 bases from J, the junction kept 5 bases outside the gene matches. From germline, CDR1 is SGHAT and CDR2 FQNNGV. The CDR3 runs to 15 residues. CDR3 DNA sequence: TGTGCCAGCAGCGAAACAGCGGGAGGGTACAATGAGCAGTTCTTC. It specifies CASSETAGGYNEQFF.

The rearrangement joins TRBV25-1 to TRBJ2-1, with D possibly TRBD1 on 5 matching bases. The V gene lost 11 bases and the J gene lost 4 bases, with 9 bases spanning the gap. The CDR3 runs to 11 residues. The germline V gene encodes CDR1 MGHDK and CDR2 SYGVNS. For the CDR3, the DNA is TGTGCCGTACAGGTTTACAATGAGCAGTTCTTC. Translated: CAVQVYNEQFF.

This chain links TRBV7-3 with TRBJ2-1; 9 nucleotides align to TRBD2. Germline V gene sequence: CDR1 SGHTA, CDR2 FQGTGA. After removal of 2 bases from V and 7 bases from J, the junction contained 9 bases not matched to a gene. This CDR3 has 16 amino acids. The CDR3 DNA is TGTGCCAGCAGCTTAGGGGCTGGCGGGGGGGATAATGAGCAGTTCTTC. This sequence encodes CASSLGAGGGDNEQFF.

V and J are TRBV7-9 and TRBJ2-5, with 9 bases that match TRBD1. Losses at the gene ends were 7 bases for V and 7 bases for J; bases not matched to a gene: 10. The germline gives CDR1 SEHNR, CDR2 FQNEAQ (reference sequence). The CDR3 is 14 amino acids. DNA of the CDR3: TGTGCCAGCAACGAAGGACAGGGGATGGGGACCCAGTACTTC. Translating gives CASNEGQGMGTQYF.

This clone was picked up one time. This chain uses TRBV14 with TRBJ2-3, with 7 positions matching TRBD2. The CDR3 has 18 residues. Germline CDR1 SGHDN, CDR2 FVKESK. The trim removed 1 base at V and 2 bases at J, leaving 12 bases unmatched. The CDR3 loop reads CASSQVGFAGDFTDTQYF. The CDR3, as DNA: TGTGCCAGCAGCCAAGTTGGATTCGCGGGAGACTTCACAGATACGCAGTATTTT.

CDR3 residues: CASSQDPTSGGSSSYNEQFF. The CDR3 DNA reads as TGCGCCAGCAGCCAAGATCCGACTAGCGGGGGGTCGAGCTCCTACAATGAGCAGTTCTTC. The V call is TRBV4-3, the J call TRBJ2-1; TRBD2 agrees at 13 bases. V was pared by 0 bases and J by 0 bases, with 8 bases of the junction left unmatched. Germline lookup yields CDR1 LGHNA and CDR2 YSLEER. This CDR3 spans 20 amino acids.

The genes are TRBV27 and TRBJ2-7; TRBD1 might be the D (6 bases). Trimming took 5 bases from V and 0 from J, leaving 14 bases between them. The CDR3 runs to 15 residues. CDR1 is MNHEY and CDR2 is SMNVEV in the germline V gene (reference sequence). The DNA for the CDR3 is TGTGCCAGCAGTAGCTCCGGGACATCCTCCTACGAGCAGTACTTC. Translation: CASSSSGTSSYEQYF.

The chain recombines TRBV11-3 with TRBJ1-1; D is possibly TRBD1 (6 bases). Germline assignment: CDR1 SGHNT and CDR2 YENEEA. The CDR3 is 14 residues long. Trimming shortened V by 5 bases and J by 2 bases, and 12 bases separated the two germline ends. The CDR3 DNA reads as TGTGCCAGCAGCACGGCACAGGGTAACACTGAAGCTTTCTTT. Amino acid sequence: CASSTAQGNTEAFF.

The rearrangement joins TRBV19 to TRBJ2-7, with 13 bases matching TRBD2. The V and J ends lost 5 bases and 6 bases, in that order; junction bases with no gene match: 4. The CDR3 extends over 14 amino acids. Germline V gene lookup returns CDR1 LNHDA and CDR2 SQIVND (reference sequence). CDR3 sequence: CASSPGLAGVEQYF. The CDR3 DNA is TGTGCCAGTAGTCCAGGACTAGCGGGAGTCGAGCAGTACTTC.

This clone was recorded only once. This chain links TRBV11-2 with TRBJ2-3, with TRBD2 identical over 7 bases. V shed 5 bases and J 5 bases; nucleotides not matched to a gene: 7. This CDR3 is 14 amino acids long. The germline V gene has CDR1 SGHAT and CDR2 FQNNGV. CDR3 in DNA: TGTGCCAGCAGCCCGGGGGGATATAGAGATACGCAGTATTTT. This gives the protein CASSPGGYRDTQYF.

V and J are TRBV19 and TRBJ2-7; perhaps TRBD2 as D (6 bases). Germline V gives CDR1 LNHDA, CDR2 SQIVND (reference sequence). The CDR3 is 14 amino acids. The V end lost 7 bases, the J end lost 1 base, and 14 bases lay between the germline ends. CDR3 in DNA: TGTGCCAGTACGAAGACTAGAGGGTCCTACGAGCAGTACTTC. As protein: CASTKTRGSYEQYF.